The clone carrying this TCR beta chain was recorded only once. The antigen is not known. Here the CDR3 omits its conserved ending phenylalanine or tryptophan, so a read error is the likely source. V lost 9 bases to trimming and J lost 10 bases, with 13 bases between them. Looked up from germline, CDR1 is MNHNS and CDR2 is SASEGT. This CDR3 spans 11 amino acids. This specimen comes from a study of blood T cells in healthy people across ages. Findings and caveats of the study: Unknown donor CMV status possibly confounded expanded clonotype changes.

Next came a second PCR, run for about 7 to 12 cycles, which used a sample-barcoded 5' primer along with a J-beta primer mix. In TCRdb, the 5' RACE reads were re-called with MiXCR into one record per CDR3 protein. Here the sample spans some 1.7 million distinct CDR3 sequences, 28% being singletons. What was sequenced was blood. The receptor comes from a woman aged 25 to 39 in good health. The chain has TRBV6-1 and TRBJ2-1; D remains unclear. CDR3 residues: CASRDTYEQFV. The DNA of the CDR3 is TGTGCCAGTCGCGACACCTACGAGCAGTTCGTC.